One T cell receptor beta chain is described in this entry. Using immunoSEQ multiplex PCR, the repertoire was profiled, and TCRdb retains in-frame clones only, with some absent. The sample yields tens of thousands of clones, around 80% seen once. The source of the sample is a study of PD-L1 blockade in urothelial cancer. For the study at large: Patients started atezolizumab in the mid-2010s, 1,200 mg intravenously every 3 weeks. A median blood sample held about 140,000 T cells and tens of thousands of unique TCRs. Analysis of the blood was performed 3 weeks (second dose) and 6 weeks after treatment start.

Time point defined: pretreatment peripheral blood. A total of 1 to 8 samples per patient were collected pretreatment and on-treatment. Looked up from germline, CDR1 is MNHNY and CDR2 is SVGAGI (reference sequence). Trimming stripped 4 bases from V and 0 bases from J, with 7 bases between. The CDR3 totals 14 residues. This chain links TRBV6-6 with TRBJ1-5; D is ambiguous. The material was PBMCs, obtained around atezolizumab (anti-PD-L1) treatment. The TCR sequence derives from a man in his 70s with urothelial cancer. CDR3 nucleotides: TGTGCCAGCAGTTCCAGGAATAGCAATCAGCCCCAGCATTTT. Protein product: CASSSRNSNQPQHF.